This T cell receptor beta chain was identified during a study of response to subunit inactivated influenza vaccine. The CDR3 runs to 14 residues. V was pared by 3 bases and J by 6 bases, with 12 bases between. Germline CDR1 reads DFQATT; CDR2 reads SNEGSKA (reference sequence). Study-wide findings and caveats: Few new T cells, the authors suggested, are recruited by each seasonal influenza vaccination.

Via MiXCR, TCRdb re-called the RT-PCR reads, giving one row per CDR3 protein. The table lists approximately 490,000 distinct CDR3 sequences, 6.5% to 8% of them singletons. There are many counts of this clonotype. The antigen is unknown. The specimen comprised PBMCs from blood, sampled around 25 months after vaccination. This receptor was taken from a man aged 50 to 69 who received an inactivated influenza vaccine. The genes are TRBV20-1 and TRBJ1-6; unclear D gene. For the CDR3, the DNA is TGCAGTGCTAGCCTGGGTCCCCTTAATTCACCCCTCCACTTT. Translation gives CSASLGPLNSPLHF.